This TCR beta chain was sequenced during a study of vaccination and CD4 T cells after COVID-19. Study-level results: Convalescent patients' clones that were vaccine-specific were spike mono-reactive in 304 of 307 cases.

This clonotype is judged medium-sized. Its antigen is not known. Treatment meaning: approximately nine-day PBMC culture with coronavirus spike peptide pools or control peptides (ViraFEST assay). Sequence data for DNA of cultured CD4+ T cells were generated by the Oncomine TCR Beta short-read assay. TCRdb fed the PCR reads into MiXCR, producing one record per CDR3 protein. The profile shows approximately 7,900 distinct CDR3 sequences, less than 25% of them singletons. The sequence derives from a human donor who had recovered from COVID-19. The source was CD4+ T cells from blood, cultured in vitro, collected after SARS-CoV-2 vaccination.

The CDR3 DNA sequence: TGTGCCAGCAGTCAGAAGACCTACGAGCAGTACTTC. It specifies CASSQKTYEQYF. The gene calls are TRBV28 and TRBJ2-7; D gene unclear. The CDR3 covers 12 residues. V gave up 5 bases and J gave up 2 bases, with 7 bases separating them. Germline CDR1 and CDR2: MDHEN and SYDVKM.